This T cell receptor beta chain is from a study of cytotoxic CD8 clonotypes in ibrutinib-treated CLL. Study context: Partial responses totalled roughly 25 and complete responses 2; after median about 67 months, about 15 remained remitted and roughly twelve progressed. Study observations and caveats: Sustained-remission patients were sampled at different times than progressing patients were.

The V gene's germline CDR1 is SGHNT and CDR2 YYREEE (reference sequence). The CDR3 has 18 amino acids. V was clipped by 6 bases and J by 1 base; unmatched bases: 8. Frozen PBMC stocks contributed around 2 micrograms of genomic DNA to the TCR beta libraries. With sequencing, the targeted depth ranged from 1 in 200,000 to 1 in 1 million T cells. Using immunoSEQ multiplex PCR, the repertoire was profiled, and TCRdb retains in-frame clones only, with some absent. The table shows 150,000 to 200,000 clones, with approximately 68% occurring only once. Concerning this clone: The antigen is unknown.

The receptor comes from a human donor with chronic lymphocytic leukemia. The rearrangement uses TRBV5-4 and TRBJ2-1, with 15 bases lining up with TRBD2. The sequencing used PBMCs, collected after 24 months of ibrutinib treatment. The CDR3 sequence: CASTLGLAGGRSYNEQFF. The CDR3 DNA sequence: TGTGCCAGCACCCTAGGACTAGCGGGAGGGCGATCCTACAATGAGCAGTTCTTC.